The entry below gives a single T cell receptor beta chain sequence along with its context. The data were obtained in a study of PD-L1 blockade in urothelial cancer. Study summary: Patients went on atezolizumab in about 2014, receiving 1,200 mg intravenously every 3 weeks. Investigators checked blood 3 weeks (second dose) and 6 weeks after treatment start.

The CDR3 length is 15 residues. V was shortened by 5 bases and J by 0 bases, with 13 bases between the two germline ends. Germline V gives CDR1 SGHTA, CDR2 FQGTGA. The method was immunoSEQ multiplex PCR; TCRdb's version includes in-frame clones alone and lacks a portion of them. The profile shows about 51,000 clones, around 87% of them singletons. The material was PBMCs, obtained around atezolizumab (anti-PD-L1) treatment. The TCR originated in a man aged 60 to 69 with urothelial cancer. The chain joins TRBV7-3 to TRBJ1-1; tentative D call: TRBD1 (6 bases). The CDR3 sequence is CASSPGVLMNTEAFF. The DNA for the CDR3 is TGTGCCAGCAGCCCAGGGGTTCTTATGAACACTGAAGCTTTCTTT.